These 21 T cell receptor beta chains were all obtained from the same sample, sequenced in a study of low-dose radiotherapy and immunotherapy resistance in tumors. First-strand cDNA used TRAV- and TRBV-specific primers, covering alpha and beta chains. The TCRs were subjected to amplification over around 18 PCR cycles employing a constant-region primer in conjunction with a V-primer adapter. TCRdb re-called the reads through MiXCR, storing one row per CDR3 protein. In the table there are roughly 17,000 distinct CDR3 sequences, around three quarters of which are singletons. The receptors stem from a human donor with advanced metastatic prostate, ovarian, gallbladder or colorectal cancer (not recorded which). This table probably holds off-target reads from a library built for another chain.

This clonotype was observed a handful of times. This chain joins TRBV29-1 and TRBJ2-7, with 9 bases fitting TRBD1. V shed 4 bases, J shed 5 bases, and the junction held 9 bases outside the gene matches. This CDR3 is 14 amino acids long. Per the germline V gene, CDR1 is SQVTM and CDR2 is ANQGSEA. CDR3 loop: CSVVKGQGLNEQYF. DNA of the CDR3: TGCAGCGTTGTTAAGGGACAGGGTTTAAACGAGCAGTACTTC.

The chain uses TRBV6-5 and TRBJ2-2; a possible D gene is TRBD1 (6 bases). CDR3 length equals 18 residues. V gave up 0 bases and J gave up 0 bases, with 14 bases separating them. Germline CDR1 MNHEY, CDR2 SVGAGI. The CDR3 region has the DNA TGTGCCAGCAGTTACTCGTCAGGGACACAGGCGAACACCGGGGAGCTGTTTTTT. Amino acids: CASSYSSGTQANTGELFF.

The chain uses TRBV20-1 and TRBJ2-1; no clear D. Trimming shortened V by 6 bases and J by 8 bases, and 11 bases separated the two germline ends. Germline CDR1 and CDR2: DFQATT and SNEGSKA (reference sequence). This CDR3 region has 11 residues. This CDR3 is CSASIHDEQFF. The CDR3 DNA sequence: TGCAGTGCCTCAATCCACGATGAGCAGTTCTTC.

V is TRBV28 and J is TRBJ1-2; D ambiguous. The CDR3 consists of 12 residues. Trimming pared 8 bases from V and 5 bases from J, leaving 12 bases between. Germline CDR1 MDHEN, CDR2 SYDVKM. CDR3 sequence reads: CASRKAGYGYTF. In DNA, the CDR3 is TGTGCCAGCCGTAAGGCGGGGTATGGCTACACCTTC.

This rearrangement joins TRBV6-1 to TRBJ2-1, with 14 bases aligning to TRBD2. J lost 10 bases, V lost 11 bases, and 7 bases had no gene match. The CDR3 has 13 residues. Germline loops: CDR1 MNHNS, CDR2 SASEGT. The CDR3 DNA sequence: TGTGCCGTCGGGACTAGCGGGAGAGGGGAGCAGTTCTTC. Encoded protein: CAVGTSGRGEQFF.

The rearrangement joins TRBV5-8 to TRBJ2-3; either TRBD1 or TRBD2 may fit D (5 bases each). The V gene lost 3 bases and the J gene lost 6 bases, with 14 bases spanning the gap. Germline-derived CDR1 and CDR2 are SGHTS and YDEGEE. The CDR3 runs 14 residues. This CDR3 is CASSWAKGTDTQYF. In DNA form, the CDR3 reads TGTGCCAGCAGCTGGGCCAAGGGGACGGATACGCAGTATTTT.

V gene TRBV11-2 combines with J gene TRBJ1-2; D gene ambiguous. Germline-derived CDR1 and CDR2 are SGHAT and FQNNGV. This CDR3 is built from 12 residues. The V and J ends lost 5 bases and 2 bases respectively, with 6 bases between them. The CDR3, as DNA: TGTGCCAGCAGCCAACGCAACTATGGCTACACCTTC. Translated: CASSQRNYGYTF.

The chain is built from TRBV5-1 and TRBJ2-7; TRBD2 is a possible D gene (6 bases). There are 13 residues in the CDR3. Trimming took 1 base from V and 5 from J, leaving 10 bases between them. The germline V gene encodes CDR1 SGHRS and CDR2 YFSETQ. The CDR3 loop is CASSLRAGHEQYF. CDR3 nucleotides: TGCGCCAGCAGCTTGCGGGCGGGACACGAGCAGTACTTC.

The gene calls are TRBV9 and TRBJ2-1, with D maybe TRBD1 (6 bases). This CDR3 spans 19 amino acids. V gave up 3 bases and J gave up 5 bases, with 27 bases separating them. Germline CDR1 is SGDLS and CDR2 is YYNGEE. The CDR3 nucleotides read TGTGCCAGCAGCGAAATTACAGGGTTGGCAGGAACGGGTCACAATGAGCAGTTCTTC. As protein: CASSEITGLAGTGHNEQFF.

This sequence joins TRBV30 and TRBJ2-1, with 8 bases identical to TRBD2. V lost 5 bases, J lost 6 bases, and 12 bases stayed unmatched. The CDR3 has 15 amino acids. Germline-derived CDR1 and CDR2 are GTSNPN and SVGIG (reference sequence). The CDR3 DNA follows: TGTGCCTGGGGCGGGGGGAAGTTTGGGTCCAATGAGCAGTTCTTC. As protein: CAWGGGKFGSNEQFF.

For the CDR3, the DNA is TGTGCCAGCAGTGATGCCTTATTCGACTATGGCTACACCTTC. Its protein product is CASSDALFDYGYTF. This chain joins TRBV25-1 and TRBJ1-2; D not resolved. The CDR3 is made up of 14 amino acids. CDR1 is MGHDK and CDR2 is SYGVNS in the germline V gene. Deletions cut 3 bases from V and 3 bases from J, with 11 bases between.

This clonotype appeared a few times. The chain uses TRBV10-3 and TRBJ2-7; TRBD2 matches 15 bases. The germline V gene has CDR1 ENHRY and CDR2 SYGVKD. Unmatched junction bases numbered 1, after V lost 8 bases and J lost 5 bases. CDR3 size: 13 residues. CDR3 sequence reads: CAIGLAGGDEQYF. CDR3 nucleotides: TGTGCCATCGGACTAGCGGGGGGGGACGAGCAGTACTTC.

The J gene is TRBJ1-2, the V gene TRBV4-3, with unresolved D. The CDR3 covers 14 residues. Trimming removed 0 bases at V and 4 bases at J, with 9 bases between. Per the germline V gene, CDR1 is LGHNA and CDR2 is YSLEER. CDR3 DNA: TGCGCCAGCAGCCAAGATCAGGCAGTCTATGGCTACACCTTC. The encoded protein is CASSQDQAVYGYTF.

This clonotype is a singleton in its sample. The gene calls are TRBV12-3 or TRBV12-4 and TRBJ1-2, with D perhaps matching TRBD1 (5 bases). V was cut by 3 bases and J by 2 bases, with 10 bases left in between. The CDR3 length is 14 residues. The CDR3 DNA follows: TGTGCCAGCAGTTTTGACAGCTTCAACTATGGCTACACCTTC. Translation: CASSFDSFNYGYTF.

J is TRBJ1-2 and V is TRBV3-1; D remains ambiguous. The germline gives CDR1 LGHDT, CDR2 YNNKEL (reference sequence). The CDR3 is 13 amino acids. Deletions cut 1 base from V and 0 bases from J, with 3 bases between. In nucleotides, the CDR3 is TGTGCCAGCAGCCAAGGGACTAACTATGGCTACACCTTC. It yields the protein CASSQGTNYGYTF.

The gene calls are TRBV12-3 or TRBV12-4 and TRBJ2-3; D is unresolved. V shed 3 bases and J shed 2 bases, with 9 bases lying between them. This CDR3 has 14 amino acids. For the CDR3, the DNA is TGTGCCAGCAGTTTGAGGCCTAACACAGATACGCAGTATTTT. This translates into CASSLRPNTDTQYF.

The CDR3 here is CATSDSGGRAEAFF. In nucleotides, the CDR3 is TGTGCCACCAGTGATTCTGGGGGTCGGGCTGAAGCTTTCTTT. The chain has TRBV24-1 and TRBJ1-1; D is possibly TRBD1 (5 bases). Germline values: CDR1 KGHDR, CDR2 SFDVKD. V shed 2 bases and J shed 6 bases, with 12 bases lying between them. This CDR3 is built from 14 residues.

The table lists this clonotype with a count of one. The V gene is TRBV30, the J gene TRBJ2-3; 11 nucleotides align to TRBD2. The V and J ends lost 5 bases and 5 bases, in that order; junction bases with no gene match: 6. CDR1 GTSNPN and CDR2 SVGIG come from the germline V gene (reference sequence). The CDR3 totals 14 residues. The CDR3 region is CAWVSGRGEDTQYF. In DNA form, the CDR3 reads TGTGCCTGGGTTAGCGGGAGGGGAGAAGATACGCAGTATTTT.

J is TRBJ1-1 and V is TRBV2; 7 positions agree with TRBD1. V lost 6 bases, J lost 1 base, and 5 bases stayed unmatched. The CDR3 contains 14 residues. Germline V gene lookup returns CDR1 SNHLY and CDR2 FYNNEI. The CDR3 loop reads CASRKGQANTEAFF. The CDR3 DNA reads as TGTGCCAGCAGGAAAGGACAGGCGAACACTGAAGCTTTCTTT.

V is TRBV11-2 and J is TRBJ2-7; D gene ambiguous. The V end was cut by 6 bases, the J end by 1 base, with 4 bases between. The CDR3 has 11 residues. Germline CDR1 and CDR2: SGHAT and FQNNGV. This chain's CDR3 is CASRSSYEQYF. CDR3 DNA: TGTGCCAGCAGGTCGTCCTACGAGCAGTACTTC.

This clonotype came up once. The CDR3 DNA reads as TGTGCCAGCAGCATTAGCGGGGGTGGAGATACGCAGTATTTT. Its translation is CASSISGGGDTQYF. The chain uses TRBV6-1 and TRBJ2-3; 9 bases fit TRBD2. Trimming removed 6 bases from V and 5 bases from J; junction bases left unmatched: 6. Per the germline V gene, CDR1 is MNHNS and CDR2 is SASEGT. The CDR3 is 14 residues long.